These 17 T cell receptor beta chains share one sample of origin, sequenced in a study of blood T cell repertoires in COVID-19. The table came from immunoSEQ multiplex PCR; TCRdb's copy has only in-frame clones and leaves some out. The table records about 89,000 clones, roughly 70% of them present only once. The specimen was peripheral blood. The receptors originated from a woman older than 75 with acute or convalescent COVID-19.

The chain recombines TRBV30 with TRBJ1-2; 7 nucleotides agree with TRBD1. Germline V gene data show CDR1 as GTSNPN and CDR2 as SVGIG (reference sequence). V shed 2 bases and J 2 bases; nucleotides not matched to a gene: 5. The CDR3 runs to 14 residues. In DNA, the CDR3 is TGTGCCTGGAGTCGAACAGGGGAGAACTATGGCTACACCTTC. Encoded protein: CAWSRTGENYGYTF.

J is TRBJ2-6 and V is TRBV7-9; 8 bases fit TRBD1. Germline trimming cut 0 bases from V and 2 bases from J; bases unmatched to any gene: 3. Germline V CDR1 and CDR2: SEHNR, FQNEAQ (reference sequence). The CDR3 spans 17 residues. The CDR3 here is CASSLARTGTGANVLTF. In DNA form, the CDR3 reads TGTGCCAGCAGCTTAGCGCGGACAGGGACTGGGGCCAACGTCCTGACTTTC.

A few counts support this clone. The V and J genes are TRBV7-2 and TRBJ2-7; TRBD1 matches 8 bases. CDR3 length: 15 amino acids. Germline V lookup: CDR1 SGHTA, CDR2 FQGNSA. The J segment lost 3 bases and the V segment lost 6 bases, leaving 10 bases of the junction unmatched. CDR3: CASSLFPGQDYEQYF. In DNA form, the CDR3 reads TGTGCCAGCAGTTTGTTCCCGGGACAGGACTACGAGCAGTACTTC.

CDR3: CASSPLTGFNQPQHF. The CDR3 DNA reads TGTGCCAGCAGTCCCCTGACAGGTTTTAATCAGCCCCAGCATTTT. The chain couples TRBV6-2 or TRBV6-3 to TRBJ1-5, with D maybe TRBD1 (6 bases). The CDR3 totals 15 residues. The V gene's germline CDR1 is MNHEY and CDR2 SVGEGT. With 5 bases removed from V and 4 bases from J, the gap between germline ends came to 15 bases.

The rearrangement uses TRBV6-5 and TRBJ2-5; D unresolved. V lost 5 bases to trimming and J lost 2 bases, with 12 bases between them. Germline CDR1 and CDR2: MNHEY and SVGAGI. This CDR3 region has 14 residues. The CDR3 is CASSHDLVQETQYF. The CDR3 region has the DNA TGTGCCAGCAGTCATGACCTAGTACAAGAGACCCAGTACTTC.

The genes are TRBV3-1 (or the pseudogene TRBV3-2) and TRBJ1-4, with D possibly being TRBD1 (6 bases). Germline V CDR1 and CDR2: LGHDT, YNNKEL (reference sequence). The CDR3 contains 13 residues. V lost 6 bases to trimming and J lost 4 bases, with 9 bases between them. Here the CDR3 reads CASRDSLNEKLFF. CDR3 nucleotide sequence: TGTGCCAGCAGGGACAGCCTTAATGAAAAACTGTTTTTT.

The chain has TRBV2 and TRBJ1-3; D is possibly TRBD1 (6 bases). Trimming took 8 bases from V and 2 from J, leaving 10 bases between them. CDR1 is SNHLY, CDR2 FYNNEI, per germline. The CDR3 totals 13 residues. CDR3 DNA sequence: TGTGCCAGCCGACAGGCCCCTGGAAACACCATATATTTT. Its protein product is CASRQAPGNTIYF.

The chain's CDR3 is CANTRDSSYEQYF. Written as DNA, the CDR3 is TGTGCCAACACCCGGGACAGCTCCTACGAGCAGTACTTC. V and J are TRBV28 and TRBJ2-7; the match to TRBD1 covers 7 bases. This CDR3 region has 13 residues. With V trimmed by 10 bases and J by 0 bases, 6 bases remained unmatched. Germline CDR1 reads MDHEN; CDR2 reads SYDVKM.

This chain links TRBV7-2 with TRBJ2-5, with 7 bases aligning to TRBD2. The CDR3 totals 15 residues. Germline-derived CDR1 and CDR2 are SGHTA and FQGNSA. After removal of 5 bases from V and 7 bases from J, the junction contained 13 bases not matched to a gene. The CDR3 here is CASSPLGGGTGTQYF. The CDR3 coding sequence is TGTGCCAGCAGCCCGTTGGGCGGGGGAACAGGGACCCAGTACTTC.

The gene calls are TRBV7-2 and TRBJ2-7, with TRBD1 matching over 10 bases. Germline V lookup: CDR1 SGHTA, CDR2 FQGNSA. This CDR3 spans 15 amino acids. The J segment lost 2 bases and the V segment lost 2 bases, leaving 3 bases of the junction unmatched. The CDR3: CASSLIGQGAYEQYF. The CDR3 coding sequence is TGTGCCAGCAGCTTAATAGGACAGGGGGCCTACGAGCAGTACTTC.

This clone has a single count. The chain employs TRBV7-6 and TRBJ1-3; 9 nucleotides line up with TRBD1. This CDR3 has 14 amino acids. Trimming at V came to 5 bases and at J to 3 bases, leaving 2 bases not matched to a gene. The germline CDR1 and CDR2 sequences are SGHVS and FNYEAQ. The CDR3, as DNA: TGTGCCAGCAGCAAGACAGGGGGTGGAAACACCATATATTTT. This codes for CASSKTGGGNTIYF.

This chain joins TRBV4-1 and TRBJ2-3, with TRBD1 identical over 12 bases. The CDR3 runs 16 residues. Germline V gene data show CDR1 as MGHRA and CDR2 as YSYEKL. With 4 bases clipped from V and 6 bases from J, the junction kept 8 bases outside the gene matches. CDR3 sequence reads: CASSRAGQGAGDTQYF. In nucleotides, the CDR3 is TGCGCCAGCAGCCGAGCGGGACAGGGGGCTGGGGATACGCAGTATTTT.

The chain has TRBV12-3 or TRBV12-4 and TRBJ1-1; 7 nucleotides line up with TRBD1. With 8 bases clipped from V and 5 bases from J, the junction kept 5 bases outside the gene matches. This CDR3 is 12 amino acids long. The CDR3 nucleotides read TGTGCCAGCCACAGGGGTGGGACTGAAGCTTTCTTT. Amino acid sequence: CASHRGGTEAFF.

The V and J genes are TRBV4-3 and TRBJ1-1; TRBD1 might be the D (6 bases). CDR3 size: 14 residues. Germline V gene lookup returns CDR1 LGHNA and CDR2 YSLEER. Trimming took 0 bases from V and 10 from J, leaving 15 bases between them. The CDR3 DNA reads as TGCGCCAGCAGCCAAGACCTCCAGGGGATCTCAGCTTTCTTT. It is translated as CASSQDLQGISAFF.

V is TRBV3-1 (or the pseudogene TRBV3-2) and J is TRBJ1-3; D ambiguous. CDR1 LGHDT and CDR2 YNNKEL come from the germline V gene (reference sequence). The CDR3 is made up of 16 amino acids. V was cut by 0 bases and J by 1 base, with 10 bases left in between. The DNA of the CDR3 is TGTGCCAGCAGCCAAGATCGAGTATCTTCTGGAAACACCATATATTTT. Translation: CASSQDRVSSGNTIYF.

The V call is TRBV28, the J call TRBJ2-7; weak D call: TRBD1 (7 bases). V gave up 6 bases and J gave up 7 bases, with 37 bases separating them. This CDR3 is 20 amino acids long. Germline V gives CDR1 MDHEN, CDR2 SYDVKM. The CDR3 nucleotides read TGTGCCAGCAGCCCGATTTTTGAGTGGCCGCCGCAGGGGGGACTTGAAGAGCAGTACTTC. As protein: CASSPIFEWPPQGGLEEQYF.

The genes are TRBV18 and TRBJ1-2; 9 nucleotides agree with TRBD1. After removal of 3 bases from V and 4 bases from J, the junction contained 6 bases not matched to a gene. From germline, CDR1 is KGHSH and CDR2 LQKENI. CDR3 size: 15 residues. For the CDR3, the DNA is TGTGCCAGCTCACCCCGGGGGGGACAGGGCTATGGCTACACCTTC. It translates to CASSPRGGQGYGYTF.